The source of this T cell receptor (beta chain) is a study of blood T cells in healthy people across ages. The use of a sample-barcoded 5' primer and a J-beta primer mix characterized a second PCR of roughly 7 to 12 cycles. Each CDR3 protein gets one entry after TCRdb re-called the 5' RACE reads with MiXCR. The sample lists 920,000 or so distinct CDR3 sequences, under 45% occurring once. The CDR3 spans 18 residues. Looked up from germline, CDR1 is MDHEN and CDR2 is SYDVKM. This TCR came from a woman aged 60 to 75 in good health. The V and J genes are TRBV28 and TRBJ2-1; 8 bases are a match to TRBD2. The DNA end favors TRBJ2-7, so the J call may be wrong. Sample: blood. The CDR3 DNA follows: TGTGCCAGCAGTCGAAGTGTGGGAGGCGGGGGGTCATACAATGAGCAGTACTTC. The encoded protein is CASSRSVGGGGSYNEQYF.